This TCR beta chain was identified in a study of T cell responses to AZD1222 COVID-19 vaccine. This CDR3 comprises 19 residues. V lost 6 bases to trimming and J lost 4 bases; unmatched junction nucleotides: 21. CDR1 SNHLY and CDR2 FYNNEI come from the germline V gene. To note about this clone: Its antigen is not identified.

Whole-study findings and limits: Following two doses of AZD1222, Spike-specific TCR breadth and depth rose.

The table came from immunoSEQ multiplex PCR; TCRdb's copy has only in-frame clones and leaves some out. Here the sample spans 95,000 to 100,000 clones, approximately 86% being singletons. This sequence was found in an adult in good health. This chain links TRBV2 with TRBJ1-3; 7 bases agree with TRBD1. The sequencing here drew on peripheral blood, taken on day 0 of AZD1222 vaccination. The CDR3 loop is CASRALRDRNPRGGNTIYF. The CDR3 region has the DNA TGTGCCAGCAGAGCTCTCCGGGACAGAAACCCCAGGGGAGGAAACACCATATATTTT.